The 32 T cell receptor beta chains listed next were all sequenced from one sample in a study of CD8 T cells in ankylosing spondylitis. TCRdb re-derived calls from the 5' RACE reads in MiXCR, one entry per CDR3 protein. The sample consists of 250,000 to 400,000 distinct CDR3 sequences, around 10% of them appearing once. Sequenced material: blood, either unsorted or a sorted T cell fraction (not recorded which). Source of these receptors: a female donor with ankylosing spondylitis or in good health (not recorded which).

This clonotype was picked up a small number of times. This rearrangement joins TRBV20-1 to TRBJ1-5; TRBD1 aligns across 8 bases. Germline V gives CDR1 DFQATT, CDR2 SNEGSKA (reference sequence). V was clipped by 0 bases and J by 0 bases; unmatched bases: 4. The CDR3 covers 16 residues. The CDR3 region is CSARDRTGSSNQPQHF. In DNA, the CDR3 is TGCAGTGCTAGAGACCGGACAGGGTCTAGCAATCAGCCCCAGCATTTT.

This clonotype appeared many times. The V gene is TRBV7-6, the J gene TRBJ2-1, with 7 bases that match TRBD1. This CDR3 is built from 13 residues. Losses at the gene ends were 3 bases for V and 9 bases for J; bases not matched to a gene: 5. The germline gives CDR1 SGHVS, CDR2 FNYEAQ. The CDR3 here is CASSLGTDLEQFF. DNA of the CDR3: TGTGCCAGCAGCTTGGGGACAGACCTTGAGCAGTTCTTC.

This clonotype was observed at least ten times. The V and J genes are TRBV7-9 and TRBJ2-1; tentative D call: TRBD1 (6 bases). The germline V gene encodes CDR1 SEHNR and CDR2 FQNEAQ (reference sequence). The CDR3 is made up of 15 amino acids. Trimming removed 2 bases from V and 4 bases from J, with 12 bases in between. Here the CDR3 reads CASSLLGARYNEQFF. CDR3 sequence (DNA): TGTGCCAGCAGCTTATTGGGGGCTCGGTACAATGAGCAGTTCTTC.

This clonotype was seen at least ten times. V is TRBV12-3 or TRBV12-4 and J is TRBJ1-2; tentatively, D is TRBD1 (5 bases). Trimming cost V 5 bases and J 4 bases, with 14 bases left between them. This CDR3 comprises 14 residues. Written as DNA, the CDR3 is TGTGCCAGCAGTCCCGGGCAGGGAGGCTATGGCTACACCTTC. Translation: CASSPGQGGYGYTF.

This clonotype was recorded at least ten times. V is TRBV10-3 and J is TRBJ1-6, with 8 positions matching TRBD1. The CDR3 consists of 16 residues. J was trimmed by 5 bases and V by 4 bases; bases with no gene match: 7. The germline CDR1 and CDR2 sequences are ENHRY and SYGVKD. The CDR3 loop reads CAISGVGQGNNSPLHF. The CDR3 DNA is TGTGCCATCAGTGGGGTAGGACAGGGAAATAATTCACCCCTCCACTTT.

This clonotype was counted at least ten times. V and J are TRBV3-1 and TRBJ1-6; D unclear. The V end lost 1 base, the J end lost 7 bases, and 11 bases lay between the germline ends. This CDR3 contains 15 residues. Germline V gene lookup returns CDR1 LGHDT and CDR2 YNNKEL (reference sequence). CDR3 sequence reads: CASSQGAGQNSPLHF. The CDR3 DNA sequence: TGTGCCAGCAGCCAAGGGGCCGGGCAAAATTCACCCCTCCACTTT.

At least ten counts were recorded for this clonotype. This chain links TRBV29-1 with TRBJ2-7; D is uncertain. The ends were cut back, 5 bases at V and 2 bases at J, with 7 bases in the middle. CDR1 SQVTM and CDR2 ANQGSEA come from the germline V gene. This CDR3 spans 11 amino acids. Written as DNA, the CDR3 is TGCAGCGTTAACGGAGCCTACGAGCAGTACTTC. This encodes CSVNGAYEQYF.

This clonotype was observed a few times. The V gene is TRBV18, the J gene TRBJ2-5; D not certain. This CDR3 has 14 amino acids. Germline assignment: CDR1 KGHSH and CDR2 LQKENI. V was pared by 3 bases and J by 2 bases, with 10 bases between. In DNA, the CDR3 is TGTGCCAGCTCACCGGCCTTGGGTCAAGAGACCCAGTACTTC. Amino acids: CASSPALGQETQYF.

This clonotype occurred many times. The gene calls are TRBV10-3 and TRBJ2-3; possible D gene TRBD2, 5 bases. V dropped 2 bases and J dropped 3 bases, with 9 bases sitting between them. The CDR3 sequence is 14 residues long. The germline V gene encodes CDR1 ENHRY and CDR2 SYGVKD. The CDR3 loop reads CAISEGGRTDTQYF. CDR3 DNA sequence: TGTGCCATCAGTGAGGGCGGGCGTACAGATACGCAGTATTTT.

The chain employs TRBV3-1 and TRBJ2-3; TRBD2 matches 9 bases. CDR1 and CDR2 (germline): LGHDT, YNNKEL (reference sequence). V shed 4 bases and J 1 base; nucleotides not matched to a gene: 9. The CDR3 spans 17 residues. CDR3 coding DNA: TGTGCCAGCAGCCGAGCGGGAGGACACTCTGGCACAGATACGCAGTATTTT. Protein: CASSRAGGHSGTDTQYF.

This clonotype was counted many times. The chain combines TRBV20-1 with TRBJ2-7, with 11 nucleotides matching TRBD2. V shed 5 bases, J shed 0 bases, and the junction held 3 bases outside the gene matches. The germline CDR1 and CDR2 sequences are DFQATT and SNEGSKA (reference sequence). The CDR3 length is 14 residues. For the CDR3, the DNA is TGCAGTGCTCCGACTAGCGGGAACTCCTACGAGCAGTACTTC. Encoded protein: CSAPTSGNSYEQYF.

This clonotype appeared a few times. The chain recombines TRBV20-1 with TRBJ2-7, with 7 positions matching TRBD2. The CDR3 has 13 residues. V lost 6 bases and J lost 5; bases outside the gene matches: 10. The germline CDR1 and CDR2 sequences are DFQATT and SNEGSKA (reference sequence). CDR3 bases: TGCAGTGCCACTCTAACGACTAGCAACGAGCAGTACTTC. Encoded protein: CSATLTTSNEQYF.

Ten or more counts support this clonotype. The V and J genes are TRBV5-6 and TRBJ2-2; D is unclear. Germline loops: CDR1 SGHDT, CDR2 YYEEEE. This CDR3 contains 13 residues. V lost 1 base, J lost 6 bases, and 7 bases lay in between. The CDR3 here is CASSLMKAGELFF. CDR3 nucleotides: TGTGCCAGCAGCTTGATGAAGGCCGGGGAGCTGTTTTTT.

This sequence joins TRBV28 and TRBJ1-2; TRBD1 aligns across 11 bases. This CDR3 region has 18 residues. The J segment lost 4 bases and the V segment lost 3 bases, leaving 13 bases of the junction unmatched. The V gene's germline CDR1 is MDHEN and CDR2 SYDVKM. CDR3 DNA sequence: TGTGCCAGCAGTTTCCGGACAGGGGGCGTCTCCCCCTCCTATGGCTACACCTTC. Encoded protein: CASSFRTGGVSPSYGYTF.

This clonotype was counted a few times. This chain uses TRBV5-1 with TRBJ2-5, with 10 bases matching TRBD2. This CDR3 is built from 16 residues. J lost 2 bases, V lost 4 bases, and 8 bases had no gene match. CDR1 is SGHRS and CDR2 is YFSETQ in the germline V gene. CDR3 sequence: CASSPGTSANQETQYF. The CDR3 DNA is TGCGCCAGCAGCCCCGGGACTAGCGCAAATCAAGAGACCCAGTACTTC.

DNA for the CDR3: TGTGCCAGCAGCTTAGGGGCTAGCGGTAACACAGATACGCAGTATTTT. Its protein is CASSLGASGNTDTQYF. The chain combines TRBV11-2 with TRBJ2-3, with 7 positions matching TRBD2. The CDR3 is made up of 16 amino acids. Germline values: CDR1 SGHAT, CDR2 FQNNGV. Trimming removed 1 base from V and 2 bases from J; junction bases left unmatched: 6.

This clonotype was picked up many times. The chain recombines TRBV20-1 with TRBJ2-7, with D possibly being TRBD1 or TRBD2 (5 bases each). V lost 5 bases and J 0 bases, leaving 14 bases between the germline ends. The length of the CDR3 is 14 residues. CDR1 and CDR2 (germline): DFQATT, SNEGSKA (reference sequence). CDR3 loop: CSAVRGAPSYEQYF. The CDR3, as DNA: TGCAGTGCTGTTCGAGGGGCGCCCTCCTACGAGCAGTACTTC.

The chain is built from TRBV18 and TRBJ1-5, with a weak D call TRBD1 (6 bases). This CDR3 has 16 residues. V dropped 4 bases and J dropped 2 bases, with 15 bases sitting between them. The germline gives CDR1 KGHSH, CDR2 LQKENI. The CDR3 coding sequence is TGTGCCAGCTCACTCGCTGCAGGGGCGGGCAATCAGCCCCAGCATTTT. Residues: CASSLAAGAGNQPQHF.

This clonotype was found many times. CDR3 sequence: CATSARPQTGHKEKLFF. In DNA form, the CDR3 reads TGTGCCACCAGTGCGAGACCTCAGACAGGGCATAAGGAAAAACTGTTTTTT. J is TRBJ1-4 and V is TRBV24-1, with TRBD1 matching over 7 bases. Germline V gives CDR1 KGHDR, CDR2 SFDVKD. The CDR3 has 17 amino acids. Losses at the gene ends were 5 bases for V and 8 bases for J; bases not matched to a gene: 16.

This sequence joins TRBV18 and TRBJ1-4; D is undetermined. V was pared by 3 bases and J by 3 bases, with 11 bases between. The germline V gene has CDR1 KGHSH and CDR2 LQKENI. This CDR3 has 15 amino acids. DNA of the CDR3: TGTGCCAGCTCACCTTTGTGGCCGCCTAATGAAAAACTGTTTTTT. As protein: CASSPLWPPNEKLFF. The complete variable domain, with remaining parts taken from reference TRBV18 and TRBJ1-4, reads NAGVMQNPRHLVRRRGQEARLRCSPMKGHSHVYWYRQLPEEGLKFMVYLQKENIIDESGMPKERFSAEFPKEGPSILRIQQVVRGDSAAYFCASSPLWPPNEKLFFGSGTQLSVL.

This clonotype was counted at least ten times. The genes are TRBV20-1 and TRBJ2-2, with D possibly TRBD2 on 6 matching bases. V lost 5 bases and J 7 bases, leaving 11 bases between the germline ends. The CDR3 totals 12 residues. Germline V gene data show CDR1 as DFQATT and CDR2 as SNEGSKA (reference sequence). The CDR3 loop reads CSAPKTSGELFF. The CDR3 bases are TGCAGTGCTCCGAAGACTAGCGGGGAGCTGTTTTTT.

This clonotype was counted between two and nine times. The J gene is TRBJ2-3, the V gene TRBV3-1; 13 bases are shared with TRBD2. CDR3 size: 17 residues. In germline, CDR1 is LGHDT, CDR2 YNNKEL (reference sequence). Trimming took 4 bases from V and 6 from J; bases not matched to a gene: 10. The CDR3 loop is CASSPPQGLAGMDTQYF. Here the CDR3 DNA reads TGTGCCAGCAGCCCGCCTCAGGGACTAGCGGGGATGGATACGCAGTATTTT.

This clonotype was found a few times. The genes are TRBV27 and TRBJ2-3, with D perhaps TRBD2 (6 bases). Trimming took off 2 bases at V and 0 bases at J, with 21 bases between the two ends. The CDR3 covers 19 residues. The germline V gene has CDR1 MNHEY and CDR2 SMNVEV (reference sequence). Here the CDR3 DNA reads TGTGCCAGCAGTTTAAACCCTCCCGAGGGTAGCGGCAGCACAGATACGCAGTATTTT. Its protein product is CASSLNPPEGSGSTDTQYF.

This clonotype was seen only a few times. This chain connects TRBV11-2 to TRBJ1-3; D gene unclear. The CDR3 spans 14 residues. V was shortened by 6 bases and J by 4 bases, with 13 bases between the two germline ends. Germline-derived CDR1 and CDR2 are SGHAT and FQNNGV. For the CDR3, the DNA is TGTGCCAGCAGTCCGATGATGACGGGAAACACCATATATTTT. Protein: CASSPMMTGNTIYF.

The V and J genes are TRBV28 and TRBJ1-2; no firm D call. CDR3 length: 14 amino acids. Trimming removed 2 bases from V and 1 base from J, with 8 bases in between. CDR1 is MDHEN and CDR2 is SYDVKM in the germline V gene. In DNA form, the CDR3 reads TGTGCCAGCAGTTTACTAGGCAGTAACTATGGCTACACCTTC. Its protein is CASSLLGSNYGYTF.

This clonotype was seen many times. The chain has TRBV5-1 and TRBJ2-3, with D maybe TRBD2 (5 bases). CDR1 and CDR2 from the germline V gene are SGHRS and YFSETQ. The CDR3 consists of 14 residues. V was cut by 5 bases and J by 0 bases, with 10 bases left in between. The CDR3 DNA reads TGCGCCAGCAGTAACCGGGATAGCACAGATACGCAGTATTTT. As protein: CASSNRDSTDTQYF. The variable domain in full, completed from reference TRBV5-1 and TRBJ2-3, reads KAGVTQTPRYLIKTRGQQVTLSCSPISGHRSVSWYQQTPGQGLQFLFEYFSETQRNKGNFPGRFSGRQFSNSRSEMNVSTLELGDSALYLCASSNRDSTDTQYFGPGTRLTVL.

Worth noting for this clonotype: One base away lies a much larger clone, so this may be a sequencing read error. Given the absence of the conserved phenylalanine or tryptophan at the CDR3 end, a read error is likely. The J gene is TRBJ2-1, the V gene TRBV5-1; possibly TRBD1 for D (6 bases). The germline CDR1 and CDR2 sequences are SGHRS and YFSETQ. CDR3 size: 13 residues. Between the trimmed V and J ends, which lost 5 bases and 10 bases, there was a span of 16 bases. CDR3 sequence reads: CASSGRTDGEQFL. In DNA, the CDR3 is TGCGCCAGCAGTGGTCGGACAGATGGCGAGCAGTTCTTG.

This clonotype was seen many times. The CDR3 nucleotides are TGTGCCAGCAGTTCCCCCGCGGGGACAGGGAACACTGAAGCTTTCTTT. Translation gives CASSSPAGTGNTEAFF. The chain carries TRBV12-3 or TRBV12-4 and TRBJ1-1; 8 nucleotides line up with TRBD1. The CDR3 has 16 residues. Trimming cost V 4 bases and J 1 base; bases outside gene matches: 8.

Ten or more counts support this clonotype. The chain combines TRBV7-8 with TRBJ2-7; D ambiguous. V was trimmed by 1 base and J by 6 bases, leaving 13 bases between them. The CDR3 spans 14 residues. Per germline, CDR1 SGHVS and CDR2 FQNEAQ. CDR3 nucleotide sequence: TGTGCCAGCAGCTTAGTTTCTATGTTCGGCGAGCAGTACTTC. Protein product: CASSLVSMFGEQYF.

This clonotype has a count of ten or more. The V and J genes are TRBV4-3 and TRBJ2-1, with 9 bases identical to TRBD2. CDR3 length: 17 amino acids. From germline, CDR1 is LGHNA and CDR2 YSLEER. V lost 4 bases, J lost 8 bases, and 15 bases stayed unmatched. CDR3 sequence: CASSRSAAGGPLDEQFF. CDR3 DNA: TGCGCCAGCAGCCGGTCGGCTGCGGGAGGGCCTTTGGATGAGCAGTTCTTC.

This clonotype was found many times. The genes are TRBV5-1 and TRBJ2-3; D is undetermined. This CDR3 has 12 amino acids. Germline CDR1 and CDR2: SGHRS and YFSETQ. Trimming cost V 2 bases and J 4 bases, with 5 bases left between them. The CDR3 loop reads CASSLFPDTQYF. CDR3 coding DNA: TGCGCCAGCAGCTTATTCCCAGATACGCAGTATTTT.

This clonotype was counted a few times. The chain employs TRBV15 and TRBJ1-4, with D perhaps matching TRBD1 (5 bases). There are 16 residues in the CDR3. V was shortened by 2 bases and J by 0 bases, with 10 bases between the two germline ends. Germline V lookup: CDR1 LNHNV, CDR2 YYDKDF (reference sequence). CDR3 bases: TGTGCCACCAGCAGAATAAAAGGGGCAACTAATGAAAAACTGTTTTTT. Its translation is CATSRIKGATNEKLFF. Using reference TRBV15 and TRBJ1-4 for the parts outside the CDR3, the full variable domain is DAMVIQNPRYQVTQFGKPVTLSCSQTLNHNVMYWYQQKSSQAPKLLFHYYDKDFNNEADTPDNFQSRRPNTSFCFLDIRSPGLGDTAMYLCATSRIKGATNEKLFFGSGTQLSVL.